Each of the 10 T cell receptor beta chains below was sequenced from the same sample in a study of identical twins. A single record per CDR3 protein comes from TCRdb applying MiXCR to the 5' RACE reads. The table lists about 1.7 million distinct CDR3 sequences, 32% of them singletons. The sequenced material came from cord blood. The receptors were gathered from a newborn girl in good health.

V gene TRBV20-1 combines with J gene TRBJ2-3; 7 bases are a match to TRBD2. Germline values: CDR1 DFQATT, CDR2 SNEGSKA (reference sequence). V shed 8 bases, J shed 1 base, and the junction held 9 bases outside the gene matches. The CDR3 has 14 amino acids. This chain's CDR3 is CSTSLAGGTDTQYF. The CDR3 DNA follows: TGCAGTACGTCGTTGGCGGGGGGCACAGATACGCAGTATTTT.

The gene calls are TRBV20-1 and TRBJ1-6; 7 positions agree with TRBD1. Unmatched junction bases numbered 6, after V lost 0 bases and J lost 4 bases. Germline CDR1 is DFQATT and CDR2 is SNEGSKA (reference sequence). The CDR3 loop spans 16 amino acids. CDR3 protein: CSARERNRGYNSPLHF. CDR3 DNA sequence: TGCAGTGCTAGAGAGAGAAACAGGGGATATAATTCACCCCTCCACTTT.

Only one count was recorded for this clonotype. The CDR3 region has the DNA TGTGCCAGCAGTTTATCTCCGACAGGGAGCACTGAAGCTTTCTTT. This gives the protein CASSLSPTGSTEAFF. The chain recombines TRBV27 with TRBJ1-1, with TRBD1 identical over 7 bases. Trimming cost V 0 bases and J 4 bases; bases outside gene matches: 5. CDR1 MNHEY and CDR2 SMNVEV come from the germline V gene (reference sequence). The CDR3 contains 15 residues.

The J gene is TRBJ2-7, the V gene TRBV6-1, with D possibly called TRBD1 or TRBD2 (5 bases each). CDR3 length: 15 amino acids. With 2 bases removed from V and 2 bases from J, the gap between germline ends came to 13 bases. The germline V gene has CDR1 MNHNS and CDR2 SASEGT. In DNA form, the CDR3 reads TGTGCCAGCAGTGAAATGGGGACGGTCCCCTACGAGCAGTACTTC. This sequence encodes CASSEMGTVPYEQYF.

This chain joins TRBV5-1 and TRBJ2-5, with D maybe TRBD2 (6 bases). Germline CDR1 SGHRS, CDR2 YFSETQ. The CDR3 runs 15 residues. V was shortened by 0 bases and J by 3 bases, with 12 bases between the two germline ends. CDR3 protein: CASSLVISGEETQYF. In DNA, the CDR3 is TGCGCCAGCAGCTTGGTGATTAGCGGAGAAGAGACCCAGTACTTC.

This sequence joins TRBV20-1 and TRBJ2-5; 7 bases are shared with TRBD2. CDR3 length equals 14 residues. V lost 5 bases to trimming and J lost 7 bases; unmatched junction nucleotides: 13. CDR1 is DFQATT, CDR2 SNEGSKA, per germline (reference sequence). The CDR3 DNA sequence: TGCAGTGCTTGGACTAGAACCTTAAAGGGGACCCAGTACTTC. Residues: CSAWTRTLKGTQYF.

This clonotype has only a few counts. The chain recombines TRBV5-1 with TRBJ1-1; TRBD1 agrees at 8 bases. Trimming cost V 4 bases and J 4 bases; bases outside gene matches: 6. Germline V gene data show CDR1 as SGHRS and CDR2 as YFSETQ. This CDR3 comprises 14 residues. The CDR3, as DNA: TGCGCCAGCAGCCCCCGGGACAGGCCCACTGAAGCTTTCTTT. Encoded protein: CASSPRDRPTEAFF.

The chain couples TRBV7-9 to TRBJ2-1; D is possibly TRBD2 (5 bases). The CDR3 covers 19 residues. Germline V gives CDR1 SEHNR, CDR2 FQNEAQ (reference sequence). With 2 bases removed from V and 5 bases from J, the gap between germline ends came to 25 bases. DNA for the CDR3: TGTGCCAGCAGCTTAACGACATTTACTAGGAGGCACGAAGACAATGAGCAGTTCTTC. This codes for CASSLTTFTRRHEDNEQFF.

The chain is built from TRBV28 and TRBJ2-1; D is perhaps TRBD2 (6 bases). The CDR3 sequence is 15 residues long. Germline loops: CDR1 MDHEN, CDR2 SYDVKM. V lost 5 bases, J lost 0 bases, and 11 bases lay in between. CDR3 bases: TGTGCCAGCAGTGACGGGACTCCCTCCTACAATGAGCAGTTCTTC. Its translation is CASSDGTPSYNEQFF.

This clonotype appeared a few times. V gene TRBV7-8 combines with J gene TRBJ2-4, with TRBD2 matching 8 bases. The DNA end favors TRBJ2-7, so the J call may be wrong. Per the germline V gene, CDR1 is SGHVS and CDR2 is FQNEAQ. CDR3 length: 15 amino acids. The DNA of the CDR3 is TGTGCCAGCAGCTTAGCGCGGGGGGCTCTCTACGAGCAGTACTTC. Amino acid sequence: CASSLARGALYEQYF.